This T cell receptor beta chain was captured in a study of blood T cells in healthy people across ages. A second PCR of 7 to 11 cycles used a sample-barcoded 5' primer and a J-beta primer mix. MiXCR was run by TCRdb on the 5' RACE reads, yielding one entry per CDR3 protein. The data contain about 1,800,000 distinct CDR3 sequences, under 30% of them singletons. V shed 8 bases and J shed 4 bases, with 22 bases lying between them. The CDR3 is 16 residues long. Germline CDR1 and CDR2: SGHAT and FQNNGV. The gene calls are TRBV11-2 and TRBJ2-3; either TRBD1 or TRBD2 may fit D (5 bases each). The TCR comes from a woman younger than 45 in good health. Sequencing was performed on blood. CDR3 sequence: CASANRGDIVADTQYF. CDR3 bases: TGTGCCAGCGCTAACCGGGGCGATATTGTGGCAGATACGCAGTATTTT. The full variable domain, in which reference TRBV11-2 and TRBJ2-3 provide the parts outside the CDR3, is EAGVAQSPRYKIIEKRQSVAFWCNPISGHATLYWYQQILGQGPKLLIQFQNNGVVDDSQLPKDRFSAERLKGVDSTLKIQPAKLEDSAVYLCASANRGDIVADTQYFGPGTRLTVL.